The 21 T cell receptor beta chains listed next were all sequenced from one sample in a study of identical twins' blood T cells. Each CDR3 protein is one row after TCRdb ran MiXCR on the 5' RACE reads. The sample lists hundreds of thousands of distinct CDR3 sequences, about 28% occurring once. Material for sequencing was PBMCs. These receptors were collected from a woman between 18 and 50 years old in good health.

The chain recombines TRBV11-2 with TRBJ2-1; 7 bases map to TRBD1. The CDR3 loop spans 15 amino acids. CDR1 and CDR2 (germline): SGHAT, FQNNGV. Unmatched junction bases numbered 4, after V lost 5 bases and J lost 0 bases. The CDR3 loop is CASSRTGVSYNEQFF. The CDR3 DNA reads TGTGCCAGCAGCCGAACAGGGGTCTCCTACAATGAGCAGTTCTTC.

CDR3 protein: CASSLTGGPGNTIYF. In DNA form, the CDR3 reads TGTGCCAGCAGCTTAACAGGGGGCCCAGGAAACACCATATATTTT. V is TRBV7-9 and J is TRBJ1-3, with 9 bases lining up with TRBD1. Per germline, CDR1 SEHNR and CDR2 FQNEAQ (reference sequence). J was trimmed by 4 bases and V by 2 bases; bases with no gene match: 3. The CDR3 contains 15 residues.

The sample holds a few counts of this clonotype. DNA for the CDR3: TGTGCCAGCAGCTTGGGCGCAGTAATGAACACTGAAGCTTTCTTT. This sequence encodes CASSLGAVMNTEAFF. The rearrangement joins TRBV5-6 to TRBJ1-1; no clear D. This CDR3 is 15 amino acids long. V was clipped by 0 bases and J by 0 bases, with 9 bases between them. Germline CDR1 SGHDT, CDR2 YYEEEE.

This chain joins TRBV2 and TRBJ2-3; D gene unclear. Germline V gene data show CDR1 as SNHLY and CDR2 as FYNNEI. The CDR3 is 11 amino acids. Trimming left V 7 bases short and J 2 bases short, with 4 bases between. CDR3 nucleotides: TGTGCCAGCACTCCCACAGATACGCAGTATTTT. Translating gives CASTPTDTQYF.

J is TRBJ2-3 and V is TRBV5-1; D may be TRBD2 (5 bases). Germline CDR1 reads SGHRS; CDR2 reads YFSETQ. V was pared by 3 bases and J by 3 bases, with 11 bases between. CDR3 size: 14 residues. CDR3: CASSSLVDTDTQYF. CDR3 coding DNA: TGCGCCAGCAGCTCACTAGTTGATACAGATACGCAGTATTTT.

The V gene is TRBV2, the J gene TRBJ1-1, with 12 bases identical to TRBD1. V shed 7 bases, J shed 2 bases, and the junction held 5 bases outside the gene matches. Germline CDR1 SNHLY, CDR2 FYNNEI. CDR3 length equals 15 residues. The CDR3: CASKGTGGLNTEAFF. In DNA, the CDR3 is TGTGCCAGCAAGGGGACAGGGGGCCTCAACACTGAAGCTTTCTTT.

This clonotype was picked up many times. This sequence joins TRBV11-2 and TRBJ1-4; TRBD1 matches at 12 bases. CDR1 is SGHAT and CDR2 is FQNNGV in the germline V gene. V gave up 5 bases and J gave up 7 bases; unmatched junction bases: 2. The CDR3 runs to 14 residues. For the CDR3, the DNA is TGTGCCAGCAGCCTGGGACAGGGGGCTGAAAAACTGTTTTTT. Its protein product is CASSLGQGAEKLFF. Full variable domain (remainder filled in from reference TRBV11-2 and TRBJ1-4): EAGVAQSPRYKIIEKRQSVAFWCNPISGHATLYWYQQILGQGPKLLIQFQNNGVVDDSQLPKDRFSAERLKGVDSTLKIQPAKLEDSAVYLCASSLGQGAEKLFFGSGTQLSVL.

The table lists this clonotype with a few counts. CDR3 in amino acids: CATRSGTDTQYF. In DNA form, the CDR3 reads TGTGCCACCCGGTCCGGAACAGATACGCAGTATTTT. The chain employs TRBV11-3 and TRBJ2-3, with D unresolved. There are 12 residues in the CDR3. The germline V and J ends were trimmed by 10 bases and 3 bases, with 11 bases remaining between them. Germline loops: CDR1 SGHNT, CDR2 YENEEA.

This clonotype has just a few counts. J is TRBJ1-1 and V is TRBV29-1; 8 nucleotides match TRBD1. J was trimmed by 5 bases and V by 4 bases; bases with no gene match: 15. This CDR3 contains 16 residues. The germline V gene has CDR1 SQVTM and CDR2 ANQGSEA. In DNA form, the CDR3 reads TGCAGCGTTGGGAGCCGCGGACAGGGCCCATCGACTGAAGCTTTCTTT. Translated, it gives CSVGSRGQGPSTEAFF.

There are a few counts of this clonotype. The chain couples TRBV10-3 to TRBJ2-7; possible D gene TRBD1, 5 bases. The CDR3 is 11 residues long. The ends were cut back, 3 bases at V and 6 bases at J, with 6 bases in the middle. CDR1 ENHRY and CDR2 SYGVKD come from the germline V gene. The CDR3 region is CAISEGAEQYF. Written as DNA, the CDR3 is TGTGCCATCAGTGAAGGGGCCGAGCAGTACTTC.

This clonotype was seen only a few times. The V and J genes are TRBV20-1 and TRBJ2-3, with 11 bases that match TRBD2. The CDR3 length is 16 residues. Germline-derived CDR1 and CDR2 are DFQATT and SNEGSKA (reference sequence). Trimming removed 5 bases from V and 5 bases from J; junction bases left unmatched: 12. The CDR3, as DNA: TGCAGTGCTGAAGGCAGACTAGCGGGATTACTAGATACGCAGTATTTT. As protein: CSAEGRLAGLLDTQYF.

In this sample, this clonotype turned up many times. CDR3 region: CSAFQRGGTEAFF. DNA of the CDR3: TGCAGTGCTTTCCAACGAGGGGGGACTGAAGCTTTCTTT. The chain links TRBV20-1 to TRBJ1-1, with a tentative D call TRBD1 (6 bases). This CDR3 spans 13 amino acids. From germline, CDR1 is DFQATT and CDR2 SNEGSKA (reference sequence). V was clipped by 5 bases and J by 5 bases, with 15 bases between them.

The chain uses TRBV7-9 and TRBJ1-5; D remains ambiguous. The V gene's germline CDR1 is SEHNR and CDR2 FQNEAQ (reference sequence). Trimming shortened V by 4 bases and J by 2 bases, and 12 bases separated the two germline ends. The CDR3 runs 15 residues. CDR3 DNA: TGTGCCAGCAGCTCCACCGGGGATGGCAATCAGCCCCAGCATTTT. It yields the protein CASSSTGDGNQPQHF. Based on the CDR3 plus reference TRBV7-9 and TRBJ1-5, the full variable domain is DTGVSQNPRHKITKRGQNVTFRCDPISEHNRLYWYRQTLGQGPEFLTYFQNEAQLEKSRLLSDRFSAERPKGSFSTLEIQRTEQGDSAMYLCASSSTGDGNQPQHFGDGTRLSIL.

The V gene is TRBV9, the J gene TRBJ1-4; D gene ambiguous. The CDR3 runs 13 residues. Trimming removed 3 bases from V and 4 bases from J, with 7 bases in between. Germline V gene data show CDR1 as SGDLS and CDR2 as YYNGEE. The CDR3 region has the DNA TGTGCCAGCAGCGCAAGTAATAATGAAAAACTGTTTTTT. It encodes CASSASNNEKLFF.

This clonotype was detected only a few times. V gene TRBV7-9 combines with J gene TRBJ2-7; D is uncertain. The CDR3 has 14 amino acids. CDR1 and CDR2 from the germline V gene are SEHNR and FQNEAQ (reference sequence). Trimming left V 1 base short and J 3 bases short, with 10 bases between. The CDR3 nucleotides read TGTGCCAGCAGCTTAGGCTACCCGGACTACGAGCAGTACTTC. Protein product: CASSLGYPDYEQYF.

This clonotype was seen ten or more times. The J gene is TRBJ1-2, the V gene TRBV9; D not certain. The ends were cut back, 0 bases at V and 2 bases at J, with 11 bases in the middle. CDR1 and CDR2 from the germline V gene are SGDLS and YYNGEE. The CDR3 spans 15 residues. The CDR3 is CASSVGKRENYGYTF. For the CDR3, the DNA is TGTGCCAGCAGCGTAGGGAAGCGGGAGAACTATGGCTACACCTTC. Based on the CDR3 plus reference TRBV9 and TRBJ1-2, the full variable domain is DSGVTQTPKHLITATGQRVTLRCSPRSGDLSVYWYQQSLDQGLQFLIQYYNGEERAKGNILERFSAQQFPDLHSELNLSSLELGDSALYFCASSVGKRENYGYTFGSGTRLTVV.

This clonotype was seen ten or more times. The genes are TRBV20-1 and TRBJ2-2, with 10 bases lining up with TRBD2. CDR1 DFQATT and CDR2 SNEGSKA come from the germline V gene (reference sequence). This CDR3 comprises 14 residues. Trimming cost V 4 bases and J 4 bases; bases outside gene matches: 3. CDR3 sequence reads: CSAKRTSGTGELFF. The CDR3, as DNA: TGCAGTGCTAAGCGGACTAGCGGCACCGGGGAGCTGTTTTTT.

Concerning this clonotype itself: A much larger clone lies a single base off, so this may be a read error. The CDR3 carries no conserved terminal phenylalanine or tryptophan, so it likely arises from a read error. This chain joins TRBV10-3 and TRBJ2-1; D remains ambiguous. Germline V gene lookup returns CDR1 ENHRY and CDR2 SYGVKD. CDR3 length: 14 residues. V gave up 1 base and J gave up 0 bases, with 4 bases separating them. The CDR3 sequence is CAISEYSSYNEQFL. The CDR3 region has the DNA TGTGCCATCAGTGAGTATAGCTCCTACAATGAGCAGTTCTTA.

The genes are TRBV4-3 and TRBJ1-1; D remains ambiguous. CDR1 LGHNA and CDR2 YSLEER come from the germline V gene. V gave up 0 bases and J gave up 8 bases, with 19 bases separating them. This CDR3 is 16 amino acids long. CDR3 nucleotides: TGCGCCAGCAGCCAAGAAGTTATCTGGGCCACGGACGAAGCTTTCTTT. Its protein product is CASSQEVIWATDEAFF.

This clonotype was detected a few times. The chain carries TRBV29-1 and TRBJ2-1, with a weak D call TRBD2 (6 bases). V gave up 2 bases and J gave up 4 bases, with 12 bases separating them. The CDR3 consists of 14 residues. The V gene's germline CDR1 is SQVTM and CDR2 ANQGSEA. CDR3 DNA sequence: TGCAGCGTTGAATATCCTGGAGGGTACAATGAGCAGTTCTTC. It is translated as CSVEYPGGYNEQFF.

This chain uses TRBV6-1 with TRBJ2-7, with TRBD1 matching over 7 bases. Per the germline V gene, CDR1 is MNHNS and CDR2 is SASEGT. The CDR3 totals 15 residues. J was trimmed by 3 bases and V by 3 bases; bases with no gene match: 8. The DNA of the CDR3 is TGTGCCAGCAGTGACCCGGGACAGAACCACTACGAGCAGTACTTC. Amino acid sequence: CASSDPGQNHYEQYF.